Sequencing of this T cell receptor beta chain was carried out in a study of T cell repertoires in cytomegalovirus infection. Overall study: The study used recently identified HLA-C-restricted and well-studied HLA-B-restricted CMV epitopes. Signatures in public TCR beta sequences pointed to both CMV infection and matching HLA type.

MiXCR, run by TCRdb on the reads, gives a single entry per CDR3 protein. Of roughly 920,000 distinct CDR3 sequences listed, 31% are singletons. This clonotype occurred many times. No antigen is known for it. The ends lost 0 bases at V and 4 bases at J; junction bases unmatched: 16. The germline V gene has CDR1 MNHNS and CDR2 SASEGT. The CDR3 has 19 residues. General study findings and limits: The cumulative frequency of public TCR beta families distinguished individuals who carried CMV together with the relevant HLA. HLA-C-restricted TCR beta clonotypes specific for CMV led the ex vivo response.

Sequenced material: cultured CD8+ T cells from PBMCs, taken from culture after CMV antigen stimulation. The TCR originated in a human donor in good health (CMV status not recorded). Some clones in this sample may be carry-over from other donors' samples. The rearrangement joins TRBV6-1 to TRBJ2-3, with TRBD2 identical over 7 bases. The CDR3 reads CASSEATSLGRGGSDTQYF. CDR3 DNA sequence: TGTGCCAGCAGTGAAGCAACTAGCTTGGGACGGGGAGGGTCAGATACGCAGTATTTT.